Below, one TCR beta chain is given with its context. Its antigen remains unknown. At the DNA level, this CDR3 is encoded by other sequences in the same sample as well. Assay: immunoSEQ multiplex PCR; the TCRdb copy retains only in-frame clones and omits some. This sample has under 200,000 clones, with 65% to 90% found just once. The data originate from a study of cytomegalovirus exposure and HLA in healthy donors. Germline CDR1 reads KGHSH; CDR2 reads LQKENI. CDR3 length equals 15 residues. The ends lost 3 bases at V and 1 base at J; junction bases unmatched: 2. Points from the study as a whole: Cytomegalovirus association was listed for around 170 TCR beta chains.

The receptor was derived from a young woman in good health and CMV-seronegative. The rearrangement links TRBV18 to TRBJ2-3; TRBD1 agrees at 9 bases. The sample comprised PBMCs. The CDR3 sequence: CASSPRDRGTDTQYF. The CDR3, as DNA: TGTGCCAGCTCACCCCGGGACAGGGGCACAGATACGCAGTATTTT. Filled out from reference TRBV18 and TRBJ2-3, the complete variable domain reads NAGVMQNPRHLVRRRGQEARLRCSPMKGHSHVYWYRQLPEEGLKFMVYLQKENIIDESGMPKERFSAEFPKEGPSILRIQQVVRGDSAAYFCASSPRDRGTDTQYFGPGTRLTVL.